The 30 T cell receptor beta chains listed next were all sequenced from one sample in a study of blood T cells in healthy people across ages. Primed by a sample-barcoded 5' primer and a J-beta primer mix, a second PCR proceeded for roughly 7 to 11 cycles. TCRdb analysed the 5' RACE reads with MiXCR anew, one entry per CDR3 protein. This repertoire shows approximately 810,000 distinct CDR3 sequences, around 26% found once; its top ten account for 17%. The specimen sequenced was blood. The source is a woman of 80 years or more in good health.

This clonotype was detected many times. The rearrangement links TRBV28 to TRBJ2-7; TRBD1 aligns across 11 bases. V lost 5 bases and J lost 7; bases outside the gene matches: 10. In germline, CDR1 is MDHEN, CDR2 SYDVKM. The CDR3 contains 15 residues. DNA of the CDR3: TGTGCCAGCAGTCTTGCCGGGACAGGGGGTGGTGAGCAGTACTTC. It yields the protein CASSLAGTGGGEQYF.

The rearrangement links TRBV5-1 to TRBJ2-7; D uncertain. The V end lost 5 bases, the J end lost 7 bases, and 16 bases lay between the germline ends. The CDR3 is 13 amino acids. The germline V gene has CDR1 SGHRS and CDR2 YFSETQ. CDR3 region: CASRIPPGNEQYF. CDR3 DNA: TGCGCCAGCAGGATTCCTCCGGGCAATGAGCAGTACTTC. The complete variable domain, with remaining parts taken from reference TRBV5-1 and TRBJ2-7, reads KAGVTQTPRYLIKTRGQQVTLSCSPISGHRSVSWYQQTPGQGLQFLFEYFSETQRNKGNFPGRFSGRQFSNSRSEMNVSTLELGDSALYLCASRIPPGNEQYFGPGTRLTVT.

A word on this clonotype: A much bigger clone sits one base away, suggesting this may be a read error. The DNA of the CDR3 is TGTGCCAGCAGCCCCCGACAGGGGCGCACAGATGCGCAGTATTTT. This encodes CASSPRQGRTDAQYF. This sequence joins TRBV12-3 or TRBV12-4 and TRBJ2-3; 8 positions agree with TRBD1. The CDR3 sequence is 15 residues long.

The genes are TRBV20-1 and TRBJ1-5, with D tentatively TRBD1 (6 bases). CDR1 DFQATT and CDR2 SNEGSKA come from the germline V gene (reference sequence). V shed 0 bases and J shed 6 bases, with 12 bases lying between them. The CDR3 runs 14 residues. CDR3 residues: CSARDVGAGQPQHF. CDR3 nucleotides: TGCAGTGCTAGAGACGTGGGGGCGGGTCAGCCCCAGCATTTT.

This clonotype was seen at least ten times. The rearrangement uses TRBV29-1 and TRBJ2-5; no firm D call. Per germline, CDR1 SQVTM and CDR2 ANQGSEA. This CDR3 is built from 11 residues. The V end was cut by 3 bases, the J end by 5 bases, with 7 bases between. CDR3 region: CSVDQQETQYF. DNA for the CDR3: TGCAGCGTTGACCAGCAGGAGACCCAGTACTTC.

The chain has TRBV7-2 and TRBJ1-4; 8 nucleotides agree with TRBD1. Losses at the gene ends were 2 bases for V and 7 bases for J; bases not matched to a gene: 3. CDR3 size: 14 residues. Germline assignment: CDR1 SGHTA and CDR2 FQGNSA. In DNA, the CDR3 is TGTGCCAGCAGCTTACCAACAGGGGGTGAAAAACTGTTTTTT. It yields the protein CASSLPTGGEKLFF.

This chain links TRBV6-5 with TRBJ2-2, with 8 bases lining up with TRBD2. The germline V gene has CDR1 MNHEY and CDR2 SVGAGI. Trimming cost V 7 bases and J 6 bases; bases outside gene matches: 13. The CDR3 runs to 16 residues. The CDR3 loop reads CASTVAGTSGAGELFF. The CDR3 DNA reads TGTGCCAGCACGGTAGCGGGGACCTCGGGGGCCGGGGAGCTGTTTTTT.

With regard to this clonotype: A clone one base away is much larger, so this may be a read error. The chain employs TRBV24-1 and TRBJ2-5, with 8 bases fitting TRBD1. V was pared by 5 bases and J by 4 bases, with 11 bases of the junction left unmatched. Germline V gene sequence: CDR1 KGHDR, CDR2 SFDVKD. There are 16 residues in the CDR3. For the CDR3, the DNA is TGTGCCACCAGTGTCTTTGCCGCCGGGACAGGAGAGACCCAGTACTTC. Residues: CATSVFAAGTGETQYF.

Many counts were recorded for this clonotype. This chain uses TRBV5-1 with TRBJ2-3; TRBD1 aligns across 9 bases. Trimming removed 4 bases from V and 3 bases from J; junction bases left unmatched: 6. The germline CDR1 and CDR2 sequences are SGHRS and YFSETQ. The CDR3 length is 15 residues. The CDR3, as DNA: TGCGCCAGCAGCCACGGGACAGGGAATACAGATACGCAGTATTTT. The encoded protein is CASSHGTGNTDTQYF.

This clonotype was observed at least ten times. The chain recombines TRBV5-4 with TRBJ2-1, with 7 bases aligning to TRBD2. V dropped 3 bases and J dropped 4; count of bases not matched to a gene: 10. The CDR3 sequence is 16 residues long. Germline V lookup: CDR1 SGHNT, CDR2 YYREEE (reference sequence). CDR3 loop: CASSSGLGGGYNEQFF. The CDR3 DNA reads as TGTGCCAGCAGCTCCGGACTGGGCGGGGGATACAATGAGCAGTTCTTC.

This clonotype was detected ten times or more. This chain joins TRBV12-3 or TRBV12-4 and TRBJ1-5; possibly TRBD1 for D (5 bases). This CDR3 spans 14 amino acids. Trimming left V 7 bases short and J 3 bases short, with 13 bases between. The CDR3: CASITGPPNQPQHF. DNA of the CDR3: TGTGCCAGCATTACGGGACCGCCCAATCAGCCCCAGCATTTT.

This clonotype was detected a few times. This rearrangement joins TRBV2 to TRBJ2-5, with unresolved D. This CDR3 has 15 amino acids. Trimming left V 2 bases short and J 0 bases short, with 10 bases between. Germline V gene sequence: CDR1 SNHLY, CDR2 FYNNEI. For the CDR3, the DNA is TGTGCCAGCAGTGAAAGGCCAGCGTACCAAGAGACCCAGTACTTC. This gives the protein CASSERPAYQETQYF.

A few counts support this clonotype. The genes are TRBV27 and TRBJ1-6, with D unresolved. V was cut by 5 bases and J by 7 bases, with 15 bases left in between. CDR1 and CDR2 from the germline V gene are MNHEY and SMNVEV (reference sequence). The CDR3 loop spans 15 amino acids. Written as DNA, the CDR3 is TGTGCCAGCAGTCGGGGAGATCTTCGCAATTCACCCCTCCACTTT. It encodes CASSRGDLRNSPLHF.

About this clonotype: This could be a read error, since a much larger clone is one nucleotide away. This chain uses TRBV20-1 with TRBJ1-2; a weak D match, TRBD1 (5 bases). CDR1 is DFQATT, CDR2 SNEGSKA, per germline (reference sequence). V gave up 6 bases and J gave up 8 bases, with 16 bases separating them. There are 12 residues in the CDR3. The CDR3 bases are TGCAGTGCCAGGGCTAAATTCGGGGGCTACACCTTC. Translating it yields CSARAKFGGYTF.

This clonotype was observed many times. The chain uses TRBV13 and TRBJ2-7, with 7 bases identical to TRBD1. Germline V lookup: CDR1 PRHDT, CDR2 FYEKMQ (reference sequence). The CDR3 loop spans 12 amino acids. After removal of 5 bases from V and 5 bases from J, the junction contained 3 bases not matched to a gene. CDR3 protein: CASSKGGHEQYF. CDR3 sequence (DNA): TGTGCCAGCAGCAAAGGGGGCCACGAGCAGTACTTC. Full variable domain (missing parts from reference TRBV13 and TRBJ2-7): AAGVIQSPRHLIKEKRETATLKCYPIPRHDTVYWYQQGPGQDPQFLISFYEKMQSDKGSIPDRFSAQQFSDYHSELNMSSLELGDSALYFCASSKGGHEQYFGPGTRLTVT.

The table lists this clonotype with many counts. CDR3 DNA sequence: TGTGCCAGCTCACTGGGACAACACAACTATGGCTACACCTTC. It is translated as CASSLGQHNYGYTF. The chain employs TRBV18 and TRBJ1-2; the D gene is possibly TRBD1 (6 bases). Germline V gives CDR1 KGHSH, CDR2 LQKENI. The germline V and J ends were trimmed by 4 bases and 2 bases, with 11 bases remaining between them. The CDR3 is 14 residues long.

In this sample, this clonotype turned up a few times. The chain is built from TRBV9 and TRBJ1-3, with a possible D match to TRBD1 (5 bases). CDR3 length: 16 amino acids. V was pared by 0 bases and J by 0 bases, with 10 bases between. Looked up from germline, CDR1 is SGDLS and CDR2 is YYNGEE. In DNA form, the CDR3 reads TGTGCCAGCAGCGTAGGGAACAGGCTCTCTGGAAACACCATATATTTT. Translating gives CASSVGNRLSGNTIYF.

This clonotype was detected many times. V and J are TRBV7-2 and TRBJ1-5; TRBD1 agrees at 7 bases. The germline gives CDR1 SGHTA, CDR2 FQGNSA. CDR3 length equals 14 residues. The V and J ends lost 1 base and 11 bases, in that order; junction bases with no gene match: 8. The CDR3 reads CASSLGQGGGTQHF. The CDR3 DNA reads TGTGCCAGCAGCTTAGGACAGGGTGGAGGGACCCAGCATTTT.

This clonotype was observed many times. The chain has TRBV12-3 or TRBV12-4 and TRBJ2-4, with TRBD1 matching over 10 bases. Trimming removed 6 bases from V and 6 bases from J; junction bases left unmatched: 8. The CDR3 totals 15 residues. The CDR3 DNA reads TGTGCCAGCAGGATGACAGGGGGCCGCCTAAACATTCAGTACTTC. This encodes CASRMTGGRLNIQYF.

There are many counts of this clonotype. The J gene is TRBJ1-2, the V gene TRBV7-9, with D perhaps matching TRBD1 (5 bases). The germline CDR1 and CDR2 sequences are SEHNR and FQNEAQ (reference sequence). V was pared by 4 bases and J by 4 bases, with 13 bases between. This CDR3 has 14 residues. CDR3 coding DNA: TGTGCCAGCAGCTCCTACGGGACTTTCTATGGCTACACCTTC. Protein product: CASSSYGTFYGYTF.

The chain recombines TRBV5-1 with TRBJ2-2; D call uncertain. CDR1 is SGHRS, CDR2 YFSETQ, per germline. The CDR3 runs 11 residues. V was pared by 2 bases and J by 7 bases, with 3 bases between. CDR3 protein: CASSLFGELFF. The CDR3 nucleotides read TGCGCCAGCAGCTTATTCGGGGAGCTGTTTTTT.

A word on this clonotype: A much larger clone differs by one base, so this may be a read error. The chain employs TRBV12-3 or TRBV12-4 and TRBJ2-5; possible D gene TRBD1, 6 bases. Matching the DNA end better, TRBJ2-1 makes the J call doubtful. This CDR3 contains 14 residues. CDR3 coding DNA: TGTGCCAGCAGTTTGAGGACAGCACAAGAGACCCAGTTCTTC. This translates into CASSLRTAQETQFF.

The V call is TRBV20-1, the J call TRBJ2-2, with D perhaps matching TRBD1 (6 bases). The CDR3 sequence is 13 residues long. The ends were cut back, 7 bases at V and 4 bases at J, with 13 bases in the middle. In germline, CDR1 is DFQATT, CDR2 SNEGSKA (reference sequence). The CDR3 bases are TGCAGTGGATCGACAGGTATCACCGGGGAGCTGTTTTTT. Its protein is CSGSTGITGELFF.

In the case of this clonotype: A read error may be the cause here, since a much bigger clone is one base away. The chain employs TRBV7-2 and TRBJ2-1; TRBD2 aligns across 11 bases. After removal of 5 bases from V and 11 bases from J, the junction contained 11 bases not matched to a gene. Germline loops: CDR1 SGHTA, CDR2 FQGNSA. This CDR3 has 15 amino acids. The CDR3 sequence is CASSPSSGGWNKQFF. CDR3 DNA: TGTGCCAGCAGCCCTTCTAGCGGGGGGTGGAATAAGCAGTTCTTC.

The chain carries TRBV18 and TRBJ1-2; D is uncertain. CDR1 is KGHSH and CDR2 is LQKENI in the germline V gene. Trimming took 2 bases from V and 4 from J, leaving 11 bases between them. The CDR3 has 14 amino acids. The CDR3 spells CASSPSGPFYGYTF. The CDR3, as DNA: TGTGCCAGCTCACCATCCGGGCCCTTCTATGGCTACACCTTC.

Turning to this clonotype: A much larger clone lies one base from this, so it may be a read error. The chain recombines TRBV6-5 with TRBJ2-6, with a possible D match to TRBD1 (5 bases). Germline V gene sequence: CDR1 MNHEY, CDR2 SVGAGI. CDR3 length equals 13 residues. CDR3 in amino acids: CASSRSGANVRTF. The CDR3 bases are TGTGCCAGCAGCCGCTCTGGGGCCAACGTCCGGACTTTC.

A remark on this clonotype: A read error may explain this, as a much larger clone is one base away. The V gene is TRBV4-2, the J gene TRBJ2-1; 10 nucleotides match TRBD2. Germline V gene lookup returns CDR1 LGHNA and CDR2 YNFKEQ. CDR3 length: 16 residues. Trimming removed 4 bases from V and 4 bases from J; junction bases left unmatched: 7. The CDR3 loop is CASSRELAGSYNEQFF. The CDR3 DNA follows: TGTGCCAGCAGCCGGGAACTAGCGGGGAGTTACAATGAGCAGTTCTTC.

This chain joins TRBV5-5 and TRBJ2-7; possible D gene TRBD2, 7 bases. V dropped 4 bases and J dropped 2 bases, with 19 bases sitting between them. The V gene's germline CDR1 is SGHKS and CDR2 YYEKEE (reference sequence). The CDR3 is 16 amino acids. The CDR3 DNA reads TGTGCCAGCAGCCTTGGGGGGGGCGCGAGAACCTACGAGCAGTACTTC. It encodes CASSLGGGARTYEQYF.

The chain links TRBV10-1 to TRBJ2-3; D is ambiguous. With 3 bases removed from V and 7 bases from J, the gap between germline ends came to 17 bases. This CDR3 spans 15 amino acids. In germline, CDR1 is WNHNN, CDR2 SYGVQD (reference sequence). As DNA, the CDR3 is TGCGCCAGCAGTGACTGGGCAAGCTCTACTAATACGCAGTATTTT. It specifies CASSDWASSTNTQYF.

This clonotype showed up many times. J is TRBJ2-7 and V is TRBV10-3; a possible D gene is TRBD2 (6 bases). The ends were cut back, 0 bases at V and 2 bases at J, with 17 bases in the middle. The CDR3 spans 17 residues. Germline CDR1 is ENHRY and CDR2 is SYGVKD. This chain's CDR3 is CAISESKRGTPTYEQYF. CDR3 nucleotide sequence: TGTGCCATCAGTGAGTCGAAACGGGGGACTCCCACCTACGAGCAGTACTTC.